This TCR beta chain came from a study of response to subunit inactivated influenza vaccine. This clonotype was counted at least ten times. Its antigen remains unknown. The V gene lost 0 bases and the J gene lost 1 base, with 16 bases spanning the gap. Germline CDR1 reads MNHEY; CDR2 reads SVGEGT. The CDR3 consists of 19 residues. Study findings and constraints: Authors proposed each seasonal influenza vaccination draws in few new T cells.

A single record per CDR3 protein comes from TCRdb applying MiXCR to the RT-PCR reads. The top ten hold about an eighth of the sample, which has about 500,000 distinct CDR3 sequences, roughly 7.6% seen once. This specimen consisted of PBMCs from blood, obtained less than 30 months after vaccination. The source of this sequence is a man between 50 and 69 years old who received an inactivated influenza vaccine. This sequence joins TRBV6-2 or TRBV6-3 and TRBJ2-6, with a tentative D call TRBD2 (6 bases). The DNA of the CDR3 is TGTGCCAGCAGTTACTCGATCGAGGGAGGAATGTCTGGGGCCAACGTCCTGACTTTC. It codes for CASSYSIEGGMSGANVLTF.